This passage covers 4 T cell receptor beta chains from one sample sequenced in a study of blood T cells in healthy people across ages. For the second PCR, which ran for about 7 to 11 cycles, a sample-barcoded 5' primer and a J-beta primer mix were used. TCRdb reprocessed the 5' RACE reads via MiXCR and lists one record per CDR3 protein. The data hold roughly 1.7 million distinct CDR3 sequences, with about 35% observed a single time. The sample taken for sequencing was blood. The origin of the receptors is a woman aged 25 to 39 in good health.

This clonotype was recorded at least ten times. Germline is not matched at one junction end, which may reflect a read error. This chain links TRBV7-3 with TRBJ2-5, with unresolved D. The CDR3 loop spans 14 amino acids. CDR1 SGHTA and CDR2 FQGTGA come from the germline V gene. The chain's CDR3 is CASSTGQAQETQYF. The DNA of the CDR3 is TGCGCCAGCAGTACGGGCCAAGCGCAAGAGACCCAGTACTTC.

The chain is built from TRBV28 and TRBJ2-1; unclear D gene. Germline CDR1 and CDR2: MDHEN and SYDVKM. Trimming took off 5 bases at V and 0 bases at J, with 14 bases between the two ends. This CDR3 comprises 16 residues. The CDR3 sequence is CASSVFSLSSYNEQFF. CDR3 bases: TGTGCCAGCAGTGTATTTAGCCTAAGCTCCTACAATGAGCAGTTCTTC. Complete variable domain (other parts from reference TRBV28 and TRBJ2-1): DVKVTQSSRYLVKRTGEKVFLECVQDMDHENMFWYRQDPGLGLRLIYFSYDVKMKEKGDIPEGYSVSREKKERFSLILESASTNQTSMYLCASSVFSLSSYNEQFFGPGTRLTVL.

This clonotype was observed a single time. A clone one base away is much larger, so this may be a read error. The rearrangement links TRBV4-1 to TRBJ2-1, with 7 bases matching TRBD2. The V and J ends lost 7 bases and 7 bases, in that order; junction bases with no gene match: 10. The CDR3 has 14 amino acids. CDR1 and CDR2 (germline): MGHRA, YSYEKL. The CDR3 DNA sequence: TGCGCCAGCAAGTCGGGGACTAACGGTAATGAGCAGTTCTTC. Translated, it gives CASKSGTNGNEQFF.

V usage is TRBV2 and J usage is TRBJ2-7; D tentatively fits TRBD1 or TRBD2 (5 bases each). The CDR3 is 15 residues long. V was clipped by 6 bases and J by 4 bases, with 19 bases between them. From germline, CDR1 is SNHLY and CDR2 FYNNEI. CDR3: CASSEGQGFLYEQYF. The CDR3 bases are TGTGCCAGCAGCGAGGGGCAGGGTTTCCTTTACGAGCAGTACTTC.